This T cell receptor (beta chain) comes out of a study of radiotherapy plus CTLA-4 blockade in lung cancer. General study points: TCR clones from tumors expanded in blood after radiotherapy plus ipilimumab.

On this clone: Antigen unknown.

Produced via immunoSEQ multiplex PCR; TCRdb's table is partial and in-frame only. The sample shows 80,000 or so clones, about 78% of them seen only once. The germline V gene encodes CDR1 SGHTA and CDR2 FQGTGA. CDR3 size: 16 residues. Trimming at V came to 2 bases and at J to 6 bases, leaving 10 bases not matched to a gene. The chain recombines TRBV7-3 with TRBJ2-1; 7 bases agree with TRBD2. Sequencing used peripheral blood, obtained from a patient treated with radiotherapy plus ipilimumab. This receptor was taken from a human donor with non-small cell lung cancer who had a partial response to radiotherapy plus ipilimumab. Some clones in this sample may be carry-over from other donors' samples. The CDR3 nucleotides are TGTGCCAGCAGCTTAGTTGCGGGAGAGGGGCTCAATGAGCAGTTCTTC. Protein product: CASSLVAGEGLNEQFF.